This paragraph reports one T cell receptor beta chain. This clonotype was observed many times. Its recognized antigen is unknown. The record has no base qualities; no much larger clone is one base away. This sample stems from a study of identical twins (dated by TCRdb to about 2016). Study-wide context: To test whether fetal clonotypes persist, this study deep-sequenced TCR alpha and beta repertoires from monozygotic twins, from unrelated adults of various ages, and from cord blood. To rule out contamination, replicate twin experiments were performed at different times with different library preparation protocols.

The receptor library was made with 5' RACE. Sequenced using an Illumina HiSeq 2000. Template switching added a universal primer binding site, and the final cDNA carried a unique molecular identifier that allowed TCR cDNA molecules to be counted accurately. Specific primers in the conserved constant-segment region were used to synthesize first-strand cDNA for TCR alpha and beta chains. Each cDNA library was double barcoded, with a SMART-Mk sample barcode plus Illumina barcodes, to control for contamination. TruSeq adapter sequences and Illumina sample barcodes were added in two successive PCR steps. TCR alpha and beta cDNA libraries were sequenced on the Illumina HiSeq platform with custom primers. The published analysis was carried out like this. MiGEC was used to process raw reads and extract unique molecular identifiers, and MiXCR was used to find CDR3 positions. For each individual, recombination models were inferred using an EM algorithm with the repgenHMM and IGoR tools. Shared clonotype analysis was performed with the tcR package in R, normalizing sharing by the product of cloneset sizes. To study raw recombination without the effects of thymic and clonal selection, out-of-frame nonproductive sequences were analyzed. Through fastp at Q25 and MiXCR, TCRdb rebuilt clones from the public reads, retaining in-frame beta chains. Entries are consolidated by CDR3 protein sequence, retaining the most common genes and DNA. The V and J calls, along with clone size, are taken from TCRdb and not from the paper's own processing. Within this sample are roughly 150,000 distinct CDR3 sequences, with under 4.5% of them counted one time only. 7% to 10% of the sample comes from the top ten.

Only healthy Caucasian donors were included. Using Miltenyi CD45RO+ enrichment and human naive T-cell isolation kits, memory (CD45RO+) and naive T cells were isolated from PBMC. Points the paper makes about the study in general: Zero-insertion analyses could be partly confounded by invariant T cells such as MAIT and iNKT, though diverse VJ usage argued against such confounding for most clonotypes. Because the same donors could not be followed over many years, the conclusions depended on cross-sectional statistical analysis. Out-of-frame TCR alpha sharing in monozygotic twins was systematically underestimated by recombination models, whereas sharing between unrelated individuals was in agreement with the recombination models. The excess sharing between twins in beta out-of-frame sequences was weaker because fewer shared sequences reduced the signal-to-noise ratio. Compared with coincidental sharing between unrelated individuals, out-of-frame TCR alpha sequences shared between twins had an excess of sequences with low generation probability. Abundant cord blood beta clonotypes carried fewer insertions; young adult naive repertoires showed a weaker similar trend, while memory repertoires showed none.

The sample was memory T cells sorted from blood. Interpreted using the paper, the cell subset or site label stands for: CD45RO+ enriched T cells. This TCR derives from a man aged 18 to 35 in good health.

The CDR3 protein: CASSKAPAGVRSDTQYF. The bases read TGTGCCAGCAGTAAGGCCCCAGCGGGAGTACGGTCGGATACGCAGTATTTT. The rearrangement joined TRBV12-3 or TRBV12-4 to TRBJ2-3, and TRBD2 aligns with 8 junction nucleotides. The CDR3 starts with the cysteine, ends with the phenylalanine, and has 17 residues. Only CDR3 DNA is held: 51 bases, read in frame from base 1. Germline trimming amounts to 5 bases on V and 6 bases on J, with 16 as the count of junction bases outside the gene matches.